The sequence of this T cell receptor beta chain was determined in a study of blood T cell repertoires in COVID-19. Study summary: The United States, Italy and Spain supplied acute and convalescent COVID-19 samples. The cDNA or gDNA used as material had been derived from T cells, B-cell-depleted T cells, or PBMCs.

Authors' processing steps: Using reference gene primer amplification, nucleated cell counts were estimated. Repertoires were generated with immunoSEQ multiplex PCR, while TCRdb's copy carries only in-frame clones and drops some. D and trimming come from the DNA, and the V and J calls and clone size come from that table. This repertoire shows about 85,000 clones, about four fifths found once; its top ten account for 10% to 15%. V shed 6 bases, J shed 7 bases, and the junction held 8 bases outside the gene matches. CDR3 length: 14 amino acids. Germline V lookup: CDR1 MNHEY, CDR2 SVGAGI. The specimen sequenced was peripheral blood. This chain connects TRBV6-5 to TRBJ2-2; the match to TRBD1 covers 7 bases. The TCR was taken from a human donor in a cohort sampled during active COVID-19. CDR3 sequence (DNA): TGTGCCAGCAGCTTAGACAGGGCGGGCGGGGAGCTGTTTTTT. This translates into CASSLDRAGGELFF.